The 19 T cell receptor beta chains presented below share a single source sample, sequenced in a study of blood T cells in healthy people across ages. Then a second PCR, running roughly 7 to 11 cycles, was carried out with a sample-barcoded 5' primer and a J-beta primer mix. TCRdb re-called the 5' RACE reads with MiXCR, one entry per CDR3 protein. The sample lists approximately 800,000 distinct CDR3 sequences, roughly 53% seen once, with under 50% in the top ten. The sequenced sample consisted of blood. The receptor source for this set is a man older than 75 in good health.

The gene calls are TRBV12-3 or TRBV12-4 and TRBJ2-1, with 9 nucleotides matching TRBD2. This CDR3 is 16 amino acids long. Trimming cost V 3 bases and J 7 bases; bases outside gene matches: 10. DNA for the CDR3: TGTGCCAGCAGTTTCTGGGCGGGAGGGCTCCTTAATGAGCAGTTCTTC. It translates to CASSFWAGGLLNEQFF.

The chain joins TRBV6-6 to TRBJ2-2; D perhaps matches TRBD1 (6 bases). V was trimmed by 7 bases and J by 8 bases, leaving 14 bases between them. The CDR3 sequence is 13 residues long. Germline assignment: CDR1 MNHNY and CDR2 SVGAGI (reference sequence). CDR3: CASTDWGPGELFF. In DNA, the CDR3 is TGTGCCAGCACCGACTGGGGGCCGGGGGAGCTGTTTTTT.

The chain uses TRBV25-1 and TRBJ2-7; TRBD1 might be the D (5 bases). V lost 1 base and J 6 bases, leaving 16 bases between the germline ends. The CDR3 is 15 residues long. Germline loops: CDR1 MGHDK, CDR2 SYGVNS. This CDR3 is CASSESFRVRGEQYF. The CDR3 coding sequence is TGTGCCAGCAGTGAATCTTTCCGGGTTAGGGGCGAGCAGTACTTC.

The gene calls are TRBV29-1 and TRBJ1-4, with 9 bases matching TRBD1. J lost 6 bases, V lost 4 bases, and 9 bases had no gene match. The length of the CDR3 is 15 residues. Per germline, CDR1 SQVTM and CDR2 ANQGSEA. CDR3 DNA sequence: TGCAGCGTTGCCCGGTCCGGGACAGGGTATGAAAAACTGTTTTTT. Its protein is CSVARSGTGYEKLFF.

The chain is built from TRBV18 and TRBJ2-7; TRBD1 is a possible D gene (5 bases). The ends were cut back, 0 bases at V and 5 bases at J, with 11 bases in the middle. This CDR3 has 14 residues. From germline, CDR1 is KGHSH and CDR2 LQKENI. CDR3: CASSPPSRVDEQYF. CDR3 nucleotides: TGTGCCAGCTCACCACCGTCCAGGGTAGACGAGCAGTACTTC.

This clonotype was counted between two and nine times. CDR3 sequence (DNA): TGTGCCAGCGGACAGAATCGCTACGAGCAGTACTTC. Translation: CASGQNRYEQYF. The chain is built from TRBV25-1 and TRBJ2-7, with TRBD1 as a possible D gene (6 bases). There are 12 residues in the CDR3. Trimming left V 8 bases short and J 3 bases short, with 11 bases between. Germline lookup yields CDR1 MGHDK and CDR2 SYGVNS.

V gene TRBV3-1 combines with J gene TRBJ1-1, with TRBD1 matching 8 bases. With 2 bases clipped from V and 1 base from J, the junction kept 0 bases outside the gene matches. The CDR3 extends over 14 amino acids. Germline values: CDR1 LGHDT, CDR2 YNNKEL (reference sequence). CDR3 sequence reads: CASSQQGANTEAFF. Written as DNA, the CDR3 is TGTGCCAGCAGCCAACAGGGGGCGAACACTGAAGCTTTCTTT.

This clonotype showed up just once. CDR3 amino acids: CASSNEGSSYEQYF. DNA for the CDR3: TGCGCCAGCAGTAACGAGGGAAGCTCCTACGAGCAGTACTTC. J is TRBJ2-7 and V is TRBV5-1, with D maybe TRBD2 (5 bases). Trimming left V 5 bases short and J 0 bases short, with 12 bases between. In germline, CDR1 is SGHRS, CDR2 YFSETQ. The CDR3 has 14 amino acids.

The J gene is TRBJ1-6, the V gene TRBV25-1; D might be TRBD1 (5 bases). With 7 bases removed from V and 7 bases from J, the gap between germline ends came to 14 bases. The CDR3 extends over 14 amino acids. The germline gives CDR1 MGHDK, CDR2 SYGVNS. For the CDR3, the DNA is TGTGCCAGCACCCCTGGGGCTAGGAATTCACCCCTCCACTTT. It yields the protein CASTPGARNSPLHF.

This clonotype was observed a single time. The chain employs TRBV10-3 and TRBJ2-7; 7 bases match TRBD2. V gave up 0 bases and J gave up 0 bases; unmatched junction bases: 5. The CDR3 totals 16 residues. The germline CDR1 and CDR2 sequences are ENHRY and SYGVKD. The CDR3 loop reads CAISESLAASSYEQYF. The CDR3 nucleotides are TGTGCCATCAGTGAGTCCCTAGCGGCAAGCTCCTACGAGCAGTACTTC.

The rearrangement uses TRBV4-2 and TRBJ1-1; D is perhaps TRBD1 (6 bases). Deletions cut 0 bases from V and 4 bases from J, with 9 bases between. The CDR3 spans 14 residues. CDR1 and CDR2 (germline): LGHNA, YNFKEQ. CDR3 region: CASSQEQGSTEAFF. The DNA of the CDR3 is TGTGCCAGCAGCCAAGAACAGGGTAGCACTGAAGCTTTCTTT.

The J gene is TRBJ2-1, the V gene TRBV24-1; D ambiguous. The CDR3 sequence is 15 residues long. Germline loops: CDR1 KGHDR, CDR2 SFDVKD. Trimming pared 3 bases from V and 3 bases from J, leaving 11 bases between. CDR3 sequence: CATSDTRAVYNEQFF. The DNA of the CDR3 is TGTGCCACCAGTGATACTCGGGCAGTCTACAATGAGCAGTTCTTC.

The chain joins TRBV20-1 to TRBJ2-7; no reliable D call. The V and J ends lost 0 bases and 1 base respectively, with 7 bases between them. Germline V lookup: CDR1 DFQATT, CDR2 SNEGSKA (reference sequence). This CDR3 region has 13 residues. This CDR3 reads CSARDYPSYEQYF. CDR3 bases: TGCAGTGCTAGAGACTATCCTTCCTACGAGCAGTACTTC.

The chain links TRBV6-6 to TRBJ2-1, with 10 bases lining up with TRBD1. In germline, CDR1 is MNHNY, CDR2 SVGAGI (reference sequence). The CDR3 length is 15 residues. The J segment lost 2 bases and the V segment lost 6 bases, leaving 4 bases of the junction unmatched. The CDR3: CASSRQGAPYNEQFF. CDR3 coding DNA: TGTGCCAGCAGCAGACAGGGGGCGCCCTACAATGAGCAGTTCTTC.

This clonotype showed up just a few times. This chain's CDR3 is CSIGTSAANYGYTF. The DNA of the CDR3 is TGCAGCATAGGGACATCCGCCGCCAACTATGGCTACACCTTC. This chain joins TRBV29-1 and TRBJ1-2; TRBD1 might be the D (6 bases). Germline CDR1 is SQVTM and CDR2 is ANQGSEA. The length of the CDR3 is 14 residues. Trimming took off 8 bases at V and 2 bases at J, with 18 bases between the two ends.

This clonotype was recorded a few times. The V and J genes are TRBV3-1 and TRBJ2-1; the D gene is possibly TRBD2 (5 bases). Per the germline V gene, CDR1 is LGHDT and CDR2 is YNNKEL (reference sequence). V lost 0 bases and J 12 bases, leaving 15 bases between the germline ends. The CDR3 sequence is 14 residues long. DNA of the CDR3: TGTGCCAGCAGCCAAGATCCTCGAGGAGGTGGGCAGTTCTTC. Translation gives CASSQDPRGGGQFF.

V is TRBV29-1 and J is TRBJ2-3; the D gene is possibly TRBD2 (6 bases). Trimming pared 8 bases from V and 4 bases from J, leaving 16 bases between. The CDR3 consists of 13 residues. Per germline, CDR1 SQVTM and CDR2 ANQGSEA. CDR3 protein: CSLTGGKADTQYF. For the CDR3, the DNA is TGCAGCCTAACCGGGGGAAAGGCAGATACGCAGTATTTT.

This clonotype was seen just once. The chain couples TRBV5-6 to TRBJ2-1, with 7 bases matching TRBD1. Germline-derived CDR1 and CDR2 are SGHDT and YYEEEE. V trimming: 4 bases; J trimming: 10 bases; junction bases outside the gene matches: 8. This CDR3 is 13 amino acids long. CDR3: CASSDDRVREQFF. CDR3 DNA: TGTGCCAGCAGCGACGACAGGGTACGAGAGCAGTTCTTC. The full variable domain, rest sourced from reference TRBV5-6 and TRBJ2-1, is DAGVTQSPTHLIKTRGQQVTLRCSPKSGHDTVSWYQQALGQGPQFIFQYYEEEERQRGNFPDRFSGHQFPNYSSELNVNALLLGDSALYLCASSDDRVREQFFGPGTRLTVL.

The chain joins TRBV7-6 to TRBJ2-7, with 7 bases identical to TRBD2. Losses at the gene ends were 5 bases for V and 6 bases for J; bases not matched to a gene: 10. The CDR3 has 14 residues. Germline lookup yields CDR1 SGHVS and CDR2 FNYEAQ. The DNA of the CDR3 is TGTGCCAGCAGCATCCTAGCGGTCGTTGGCGAGCAGTACTTC. It codes for CASSILAVVGEQYF. Based on the CDR3 plus reference TRBV7-6 and TRBJ2-7, the full variable domain is GAGVSQSPRYKVTKRGQDVALRCDPISGHVSLYWYRQALGQGPEFLTYFNYEAQQDKSGLPNDRFSAERPEGSISTLTIQRTEQRDSAMYRCASSILAVVGEQYFGPGTRLTVT.